The rows below give T cell receptor beta chains drawn from one sample of a study of blood T cell repertoires in COVID-19. Libraries were prepared by immunoSEQ multiplex PCR; TCRdb keeps only in-frame clonotypes and omits some of them. The data show some 120,000 clones, about four fifths seen once. The sequenced sample was peripheral blood. The receptors derive from a man younger than 45 with COVID-19, enrolled during active disease. The CDR3 runs from the conserved cysteine through the conserved F or W. D genes are given only for firm matches. Expanded clones get a size class; other rows say once, few or many, or leave the size out.

>TRBJ1-3|NA|NA|TRBV2|15
CASSEMRSSGNTIYF
TGTGCCAGCAGTGAAATGAGGTCATCTGGAAACACCATATATTTT
>TRBJ2-7|NA|TRBD2|TRBV3-1/TRBV3-2|16
CASSQDLGTSGYEQYF
TGTGCCAGCAGCCAAGATCTTGGGACTAGCGGATACGAGCAGTACTTC
>TRBJ1-4|NA|TRBD1|TRBV7-3|16
CASSFTGGIANEKLFF
TGTGCCAGCAGCTTCACAGGGGGAATAGCTAATGAAAAACTGTTTTTT
>TRBJ2-3|few|TRBD2|TRBV4-3|15
CASSQERGGADTQYF
TGCGCCAGCAGCCAAGAGCGGGGGGGCGCAGATACGCAGTATTTT
>TRBJ2-2|NA|TRBD1|TRBV5-1|16
CASSRAGTGYGGELFF
TGCGCCAGCAGCAGGGCCGGGACAGGGTACGGCGGGGAGCTGTTTTTT
>TRBJ2-1|NA|NA|TRBV5-6|14
CASSPSGAYNEQFF
TGTGCCAGCAGCCCCTCGGGGGCCTACAATGAGCAGTTCTTC
>TRBJ1-5|NA|TRBD1|TRBV6-2/TRBV6-3|15
CASSYSTGFNQPQHF
TGTGCCAGCAGTTACTCGACAGGGTTCAATCAGCCCCAGCATTTT
>TRBJ1-2|NA|TRBD1|TRBV28|15
CASRPGQGIGYGYTF
TGTGCCAGCAGGCCCGGACAGGGTATAGGCTATGGCTACACCTTC
>TRBJ1-4|few|TRBD1|TRBV5-6|16
CASSMGTGLRSEKLFF
TGTGCCAGCAGCATGGGGACAGGCCTTCGGAGTGAAAAACTGTTTTTT
>TRBJ2-7|NA|TRBD2|TRBV6-2/TRBV6-3|13
CASNPGLLDEQYF
TGTGCCAGCAACCCGGGACTATTAGACGAGCAGTACTTC
>TRBJ2-3|NA|NA|TRBV5-5|14
CASSLATGADTQYF
TGTGCCAGCAGCTTGGCCACGGGAGCAGATACGCAGTATTTT
>TRBJ1-1|NA|NA|TRBV5-8|15
CASSQGQFMNTEAFF
TGTGCCAGCAGCCAGGGTCAGTTCATGAACACTGAAGCTTTCTTT
>TRBJ2-5|NA|TRBD2|TRBV5-6|16
CASSLGTSGARETQYF
TGTGCCAGCAGTCTGGGGACTAGCGGGGCCCGGGAGACCCAGTACTTC
>TRBJ2-5|NA|TRBD1|TRBV9|15
CASSPQDRPQETQYF
TGTGCCAGCAGCCCTCAGGACAGGCCTCAAGAGACCCAGTACTTC
>TRBJ2-2|NA|NA|TRBV11-2|17
CASSLDGKGGNTGELFF
TGTGCCAGCAGCTTAGATGGGAAAGGGGGTAACACCGGGGAGCTGTTTTTT
>TRBJ1-6|NA|TRBD1|TRBV5-6|16
CASSLGQGEANSPLHF
TGTGCCAGCAGCCTCGGACAGGGGGAGGCAAATTCACCCCTCCACTTT
>TRBJ1-6|NA|NA|TRBV4-1|17
CASSQGGQSSYNSPLHF
TGCGCCAGCAGCCAAGGTGGACAGAGCTCCTATAATTCACCCCTCCACTTT
>TRBJ2-2|NA|NA|TRBV7-9|12
CASSSSTGELFF
TGTGCCAGCAGCTCCTCCACCGGGGAGCTGTTTTTT
>TRBJ1-6|NA|NA|TRBV10-3|14
CAISEPTGNSPLHF
TGTGCCATCAGTGAGCCGACAGGTAATTCACCCCTCCACTTT
>TRBJ2-7|NA|NA|TRBV5-1|14
CASSLVGSSYEQYF
TGCGCCAGCAGCTTGGTGGGGAGCTCCTACGAGCAGTACTTC
>TRBJ2-3|NA|NA|TRBV21-1|14
CASSRAGEGDTQYF
TGTGCCAGCAGCAGGGCGGGAGAGGGAGATACGCAGTATTTT
>TRBJ2-1|NA|TRBD2|TRBV7-3|14
CASSFAGVGNEQFF
TGTGCCAGCAGCTTCGCGGGAGTAGGCAATGAGCAGTTCTTC
>TRBJ1-5|NA|NA|TRBV4-3|13
CASSQVFGQPQHF
TGCGCCAGCAGCCAGGTATTTGGCCAGCCCCAGCATTTT
>TRBJ2-2|once|NA|TRBV11-2|14
CASSLAPVTGELFF
TGTGCCAGCAGCTTAGCCCCAGTAACCGGGGAGCTGTTTTTT
>TRBJ2-7|NA|TRBD2|TRBV2|15
CASSREGGLSYEQYF
TGTGCCAGCAGTCGGGAGGGGGGCCTCTCCTACGAGCAGTACTTC
>TRBJ1-5|NA|NA|TRBV18|17
CASSSDGVIGSNQPQHF
TGTGCCAGCTCATCAGACGGGGTTATCGGGAGCAATCAGCCCCAGCATTTT
>TRBJ1-2|NA|TRBD1|TRBV30|13
CAWRPRGSYGYTF
TGTGCCTGGAGACCCAGGGGGAGTTATGGCTACACCTTC
>TRBJ2-5|once|NA|TRBV7-2|14
CASSGGGFQETQYF
TGTGCCAGCAGCGGCGGAGGGTTTCAAGAGACCCAGTACTTC
>TRBJ2-7|many|TRBD2|TRBV7-2|15
CASSLRGGTTYEQYF
TGTGCCAGCAGCTTACGGGGGGGGACTACCTACGAGCAGTACTTC
>TRBJ1-1|few|TRBD1|TRBV20-1|17
CSASSGTGAFWDTEAFF
TGCAGTGCTAGTTCCGGGACAGGGGCATTTTGGGACACTGAAGCTTTCTTT
>TRBJ1-2|NA|TRBD1|TRBV2|14
CASSADRGLSGYTF
TGTGCCAGCAGCGCAGACAGGGGGCTGAGTGGCTACACCTTC
>TRBJ2-1|NA|TRBD2|TRBV4-1|16
CASSQQAGEAYNEQFF
TGCGCCAGCAGCCAACAGGCGGGAGAAGCCTACAATGAGCAGTTCTTC
>TRBJ1-6|NA|NA|TRBV3-1/TRBV3-2|14
CASSLNPGNSPLHF
TGTGCCAGCAGCCTGAACCCAGGGAATTCACCCCTCCACTTT
>TRBJ2-7|once|NA|TRBV7-8|15
CASSPRTNYAYEQYF
TGTGCCAGCAGCCCTAGAACGAACTATGCCTACGAGCAGTACTTC
>TRBJ2-5|NA|NA|TRBV9|12
CASSFPRETQYF
TGTGCCAGCAGCTTCCCTAGGGAGACCCAGTACTTC
>TRBJ1-3|NA|TRBD1|TRBV18|15
CASSQDRVTGNTIYF
TGTGCCAGCTCTCAAGACAGGGTCACTGGAAACACCATATATTTT
>TRBJ1-2|NA|TRBD1|TRBV28|14
CATTFSGTGFGYTF
TGTGCCACCACGTTCTCCGGGACAGGGTTTGGCTACACCTTC
>TRBJ2-3|few|TRBD2|TRBV4-1|15
CASSQTSVSTDTQYF
TGCGCCAGCAGTCAGACTAGCGTTTCGACAGATACGCAGTATTTT
>TRBJ1-5|NA|NA|TRBV4-1|17
CASSQDEIVMSNQPQHF
TGCGCCAGCAGCCAAGATGAGATAGTTATGAGCAATCAGCCCCAGCATTTT
>TRBJ2-1|NA|NA|TRBV6-5|13
CASTPDISNEQFF
TGTGCCAGCACCCCGGACATTTCCAATGAGCAGTTCTTC
>TRBJ2-2|NA|TRBD2|TRBV9|19
CASSVETSGVVWGTGELFF
TGTGCCAGCAGCGTCGAGACTAGCGGAGTTGTTTGGGGCACCGGGGAGCTGTTTTTT
>TRBJ2-7|NA|NA|TRBV7-2|15
CASSFNGGGAYEQYF
TGTGCCAGCAGTTTCAACGGCGGCGGGGCCTACGAGCAGTACTTC
>TRBJ1-2|NA|TRBD1|TRBV6-6|16
CASSQGTGVPGYGYTF
TGTGCCAGCAGCCAAGGGACAGGCGTTCCAGGGTATGGCTACACCTTC
>TRBJ2-3|NA|NA|TRBV11-2|13
CASSLDLSDTQYF
TGTGCCAGCAGCTTAGATCTATCAGATACGCAGTATTTT
>TRBJ1-1|once|TRBD1|TRBV30|14
CAWRDRVGNTEAFF
TGTGCCTGGAGAGACAGGGTTGGGAACACTGAAGCTTTCTTT